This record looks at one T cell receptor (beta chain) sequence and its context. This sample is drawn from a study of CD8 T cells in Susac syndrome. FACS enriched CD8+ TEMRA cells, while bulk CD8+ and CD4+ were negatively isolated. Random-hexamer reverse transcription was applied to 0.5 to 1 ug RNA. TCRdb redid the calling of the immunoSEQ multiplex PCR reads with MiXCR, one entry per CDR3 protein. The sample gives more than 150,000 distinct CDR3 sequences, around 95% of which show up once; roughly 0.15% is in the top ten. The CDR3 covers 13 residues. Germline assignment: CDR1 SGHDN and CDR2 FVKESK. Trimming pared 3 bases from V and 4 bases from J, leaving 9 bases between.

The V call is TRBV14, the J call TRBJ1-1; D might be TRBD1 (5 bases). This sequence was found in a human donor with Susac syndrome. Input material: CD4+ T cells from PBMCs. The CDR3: CASSQGTGTEAFF. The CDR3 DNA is TGTGCCAGCAGCCAGGGGACGGGCACTGAAGCTTTCTTT.